The sequence of this TCR beta chain was determined in a study of CD8 T cells in ankylosing spondylitis (dated by TCRdb to about 2017). About the investigation overall: To find TCR variants linked to disease, the study profiled T cell receptor beta repertoires in ankylosing spondylitis patients and healthy donors. Peripheral blood was sampled, and synovial fluid was also collected from ankylosing spondylitis patients. In total, the full study cohort was made up of 100 to 140 healthy donors and 25 ankylosing spondylitis patients. The full study reports these points: A TCR beta motif of several highly homologous amino acid variants appeared characteristic of blood from ankylosing spondylitis patients. The disease-linked clones were reported as significantly enriched in matched synovial fluid samples from ankylosing spondylitis patients. Some motif variants had previously been reported in the synovial fluid and blood of reactive arthritis patients, which suggests shared mechanisms of disease initiation. The disease-linked clones showed a CD8+ phenotype and occurred at relatively low frequencies in peripheral blood.

TCRdb lists the instrument as Illumina HiSeq 2500. Quantitative 5'-RACE with molecular barcodes was the method used to prepare the TCR beta libraries. On the study's bioinformatics: Disease-linked TCR variants were identified with a new computational method built on a probabilistic model of VDJ rearrangement. TCRdb handled the public reads itself, with Q25 trimming in fastp and clone calling in MiXCR, and kept productive beta chains. When rows share a CDR3 protein, they turn into one entry using the most common DNA and genes. TCRdb assigned the V and J calls; the authors' analysis was not used. In this sample the table shows roughly 490,000 distinct CDR3 sequences, roughly 5% of which occur a single time. Approximately 4% of the sample comes from the top ten. As to this clonotype: Its specific antigen is unknown. Base-call qualities are not available, and no considerably larger clone is one nucleotide away.

The sequenced material came from blood, either unsorted or a sorted T cell fraction (not recorded which). The TCR was taken from a male donor with ankylosing spondylitis.

The nucleotide sequence reads as follows: TGTGCCAGCAGCCTGGGACAGGGTCCCTTGGGTTCACCCCTCCACTTT. It is translated as CASSLGQGPLGSPLHF. Here the chain combines TRBV14 and TRBJ1-6; 9 central bases correspond to TRBD1. CDR1 is given as SGHDN and CDR2 as FVKESK, both from the germline V gene. The CDR3 covers 16 residues, taking in both the cysteine and the phenylalanine. Only the CDR3 DNA stays, 48 bases, in frame from base 1. Trimming takes 4 bases off V and 9 bases off J; junction bases not matched to a gene: 10.